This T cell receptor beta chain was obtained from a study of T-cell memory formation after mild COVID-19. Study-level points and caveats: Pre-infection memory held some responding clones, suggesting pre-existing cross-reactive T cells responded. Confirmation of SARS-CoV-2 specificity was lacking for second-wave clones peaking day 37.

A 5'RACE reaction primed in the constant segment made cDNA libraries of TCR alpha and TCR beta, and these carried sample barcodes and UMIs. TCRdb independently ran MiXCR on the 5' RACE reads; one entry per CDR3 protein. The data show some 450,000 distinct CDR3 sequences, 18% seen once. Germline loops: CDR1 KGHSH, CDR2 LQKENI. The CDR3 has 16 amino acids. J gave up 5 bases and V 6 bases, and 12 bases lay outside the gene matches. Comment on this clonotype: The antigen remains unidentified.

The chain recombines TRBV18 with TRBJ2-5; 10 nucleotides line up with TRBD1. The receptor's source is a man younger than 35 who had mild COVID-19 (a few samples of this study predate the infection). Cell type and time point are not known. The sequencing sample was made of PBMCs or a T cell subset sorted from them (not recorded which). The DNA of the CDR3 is TGTGCCAGCTCCCGAGAGAATTTGGACAGGGGGGAGACCCAGTACTTC. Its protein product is CASSRENLDRGETQYF.